The rows below give T cell receptor beta chains drawn from one sample of a study of cytomegalovirus exposure and HLA in healthy donors. The protocol was immunoSEQ multiplex PCR, while the TCRdb copy is restricted to in-frame clones and leaves out a portion. The listing records some 75,000 clones. Sequencing used PBMCs. These receptors all stem from a man aged 40-55 years in good health and CMV-seronegative. The CDR3 runs from the conserved cysteine through the conserved F or W. The D gene is left open where the match is weak.

J gene,V gene,D gene,CDR3 DNA,CDR3 protein
TRBJ2-5,TRBV27,.,TGTGCCAGCAGTCCTCGCCCGGGACTCCCTGTCGAGACCCAGTACTTC,CASSPRPGLPVETQYF
TRBJ1-2,TRBV7-9,.,TGTGCCAGCAGCAAAACTCCAGGCAACTATGGCTACACCTTC,CASSKTPGNYGYTF
TRBJ2-7,TRBV5-4,TRBD2,TGTGCCAGCAGCAGAGGATTAGCGGGAGACGAGCAGTACTTC,CASSRGLAGDEQYF
TRBJ2-1,TRBV7-7,TRBD1,TGTGCTAGCAGCTTAGACAGGGGCAATGAGCAGTTCTTC,CASSLDRGNEQFF
TRBJ2-6,TRBV11-2,.,TGTGCCAGCAGCCCGCGCATAAACTCTGGGGCCAACGTCCTGACTTTC,CASSPRINSGANVLTF
TRBJ1-4,TRBV7-2,TRBD1,TGTGCCAGCAGCTTATCACAGGGGGCCAATGAAAAACTGTTTTTT,CASSLSQGANEKLFF
TRBJ2-1,TRBV19,.,TGTGCCAGTAGTATTCAGGAGGGCCTCTACAATGAGCAGTTCTTC,CASSIQEGLYNEQFF
TRBJ2-2,TRBV19,.,TGTGCCAGTAGTAACCGGGTCCTTGCCGGGGAGCTGTTTTTT,CASSNRVLAGELFF
TRBJ1-5,TRBV7-9,TRBD1,TGTGCCAGCAGCATGGGACAGGGAGTCGAGCAGCCCCAGCATTTT,CASSMGQGVEQPQHF
TRBJ2-3,TRBV28,TRBD2,TGTGCCAGCAGTAAGCCGGGACTAGCGAGAGATACGCAGTATTTT,CASSKPGLARDTQYF
TRBJ2-7,TRBV27,TRBD1,TGTGCCAGCAGTAGGGGGCCCGATAAGTGGTACGAGCAGTACTTC,CASSRGPDKWYEQYF
TRBJ2-3,TRBV7-2,.,TGTGCCAGCAGCTTAGCGCCCGGGACAGATACGCAGTATTTT,CASSLAPGTDTQYF
TRBJ1-2,TRBV4-2,.,TGTGCCAGCAGCCGACAGCTTAACTATGGCTACACCTTC,CASSRQLNYGYTF
TRBJ2-7,TRBV7-2,.,TGTGCCAGCAGCTTAGATTACGCCTCCTACGAGCAGTACTTC,CASSLDYASYEQYF
TRBJ2-7,TRBV6-5,.,TGTGCCAGCAGTTACGCCCAGGGTACCTACGAGCAGTACTTC,CASSYAQGTYEQYF
TRBJ1-6,TRBV27,TRBD1,TGTGCCAGCCGAAATTATAGACAGGGAGATTCACCCCTCCACTTT,CASRNYRQGDSPLHF
TRBJ2-7,TRBV7-2,TRBD2,TGTGCCAGCAGCTTTGGGGGACTAGCGGCTGAGCAGTACTTC,CASSFGGLAAEQYF
TRBJ1-2,TRBV28,.,TGTGCCAGCAGCTTGTTGGGCACCACTAACTATGGCTACACCTTC,CASSLLGTTNYGYTF
TRBJ2-1,TRBV7-2,.,TGTGCCAGCAGCTTAGTTGCAGGAAGGTCCTACAATGAGCAGTTCTTC,CASSLVAGRSYNEQFF
TRBJ1-3,TRBV30,.,TGTGCCTGGAGTCGGACAAGGGCGGCTGGAAACACCATATATTTT,CAWSRTRAAGNTIYF
TRBJ2-7,TRBV2,TRBD1,TGTGCCAGCAACCCGGGACAGGGCTCCTACGAGCAGTACTTC,CASNPGQGSYEQYF
TRBJ2-7,TRBV18,TRBD1,TGTGCCAGCTCAGATTCAGGGGGCGGGTCCTACGAGCAGTACTTC,CASSDSGGGSYEQYF